This TCR beta chain comes out of a study of shared clonotypes between healthy human individuals. Overall study findings and caveats: Shared across four donors were around 5% of the naive CD4 clonotypes. Unshared clonotypes carried lower generation probabilities than those common to all four donors.

The sample holds one count of this clone. Its specificity is not known. For each subset, genomic DNA was distributed in equal portions over several immunoSEQ plates. The repertoire was sequenced with immunoSEQ multiplex PCR; TCRdb's copy has only in-frame clones and lacks some. In the table there are roughly 2 million clones, about 95% of which are singletons. Trimming left V 6 bases short and J 3 bases short, with 9 bases between. The CDR3 spans 12 residues. Germline V CDR1 and CDR2: MGHRA, YSYEKL. As defined, naive CD8 cells were CD45RO-negative and positively selected for CCR7, with terminally differentiated effector memory CD45RA+ cells excluded. Each donor was a Caucasian adult residing in Nashville, Tennessee.

Material for sequencing was naive CD8+ T cells sorted from blood. This chain connects TRBV4-1 to TRBJ2-7; D tentatively fits TRBD1 or TRBD2 (5 bases each). This TCR was sampled from a man in his late teens or twenties in good health. CDR3 region: CASRGEHYEQYF. In DNA, the CDR3 is TGCGCCAGCAGGGGGGAACACTACGAGCAGTACTTC.